Shown below are 13 T cell receptor beta chains from a single sample sequenced in a study of shared clonotypes between healthy human individuals. The repertoire was sequenced with immunoSEQ multiplex PCR; TCRdb's copy has only in-frame clones and lacks some. The sample includes more than 900,000 clones, around three quarters of them seen just once. The sample was memory CD4+ T cells from PBMCs. The sample's subset: CD45RA-negative fraction. The receptors originated from a man between 18 and 35 years old in good health. Some clones in this sample may be carry-over from other donors' samples.

This clone was seen many times. The CDR3 protein is CASTTDRAGANVLTF. CDR3 sequence (DNA): TGTGCCAGCACCACCGACAGGGCTGGGGCCAACGTCCTGACTTTC. The V and J genes are TRBV27 and TRBJ2-6, with 7 bases aligning to TRBD1. CDR3 length equals 15 residues. CDR1 and CDR2 (germline): MNHEY, SMNVEV (reference sequence). Losses at the gene ends were 7 bases for V and 2 bases for J; bases not matched to a gene: 5.

The genes are TRBV2 and TRBJ2-3, with D perhaps being TRBD1 or TRBD2 (6 bases each). The germline gives CDR1 SNHLY, CDR2 FYNNEI. Trimming took off 11 bases at V and 0 bases at J, with 15 bases between the two ends. This CDR3 is 14 amino acids long. The CDR3 bases are TGTGCCGGGAGAAGGGGGGCTAGCACAGATACGCAGTATTTT. Its translation: CAGRRGASTDTQYF.

This clone was recorded many times. The same CDR3 is also encoded by other DNA sequences in this sample. The rearrangement links TRBV7-3 to TRBJ2-3; TRBD2 matches 13 bases. Trimming cost V 5 bases and J 3 bases; bases outside gene matches: 8. CDR3 size: 17 residues. Looked up from germline, CDR1 is SGHTA and CDR2 is FQGTGA. The CDR3: CASSPQLAGGPTDTQYF. CDR3 nucleotide sequence: TGTGCCAGCAGCCCCCAACTAGCGGGAGGGCCGACAGATACGCAGTATTTT.

The V gene is TRBV29-1, the J gene TRBJ1-4, with 7 bases fitting TRBD1. J was trimmed by 14 bases and V by 0 bases; bases with no gene match: 15. This CDR3 spans 15 amino acids. Germline CDR1 and CDR2: SQVTM and ANQGSEA. In DNA, the CDR3 is TGCAGCGTTGAAGATAACAGGGGTGGGGGAGAACGTCTGTTTTTT. It is translated as CSVEDNRGGGERLFF.

The chain has TRBV11-2 and TRBJ2-3, with D perhaps TRBD1 (7 bases). The CDR3 loop spans 14 amino acids. Trimming took 5 bases from V and 3 from J, leaving 12 bases between them. The V gene's germline CDR1 is SGHAT and CDR2 FQNNGV. CDR3 in DNA: TGTGCCAGCAGCCCCAGGGGGGCAACAGATACGCAGTATTTT. Its translation: CASSPRGATDTQYF.

The rearrangement links TRBV21-1 to TRBJ1-5; the table's D call, TRBD1, has no DNA check behind it. TRBV21-1 is recorded as a pseudogene. The CDR3 runs to 15 residues. CDR3 in amino acids: CASSRQYYSNQPQHF. The CDR3 nucleotides are TGTGCCAGCAGCAGACAGTATTATAGCAATCAGCCCCAGCATTTT.

This chain uses TRBV28 with TRBJ2-1; TRBD2 aligns across 10 bases. V lost 6 bases and J lost 8; bases outside the gene matches: 7. Germline values: CDR1 MDHEN, CDR2 SYDVKM. The CDR3 totals 14 residues. Here the CDR3 DNA reads TGTGCCAGCAGCGGGCTAGCGGGAGTTTATGAGCAGTTCTTC. Encoded protein: CASSGLAGVYEQFF.

About this clone itself: A read error is possible here, since a much larger clone lies one base away. The chain uses TRBV30 and TRBJ2-5, with 7 bases lining up with TRBD1. J gave up 1 base and V 1 base, and 6 bases lay outside the gene matches. Germline V lookup: CDR1 GTSNPN, CDR2 SVGIG (reference sequence). The CDR3 is 15 residues long. CDR3 sequence reads: CAWSGGQSAQETQYF. The CDR3 coding sequence is TGTGCCTGGAGTGGGGGACAGAGCGCCCAAGAGACCCAGTACTTC.

About this clone itself: The sample contains more than one DNA sequence encoding this CDR3. The genes are TRBV18 and TRBJ1-2, with D uncertain. V was shortened by 0 bases and J by 4 bases, with 6 bases between the two germline ends. Germline CDR1 and CDR2: KGHSH and LQKENI. This CDR3 has 13 residues. The CDR3, as DNA: TGTGCCAGCTCACCACCGTCCGGCTATGGCTACACCTTC. As protein: CASSPPSGYGYTF.

As concerns this clone: This may be a read error: a much more frequent sequence differs by one nucleotide. The identical CDR3 is also encoded by other nucleotide sequences in the sample. The chain has TRBV7-9 and TRBJ2-7; 9 nucleotides line up with TRBD2. This CDR3 region has 14 residues. Per the germline V gene, CDR1 is SEHNR and CDR2 is FQNEAQ (reference sequence). This CDR3 reads CASRLGTSQPEQYF. CDR3 coding DNA: TGTGCTAGCAGGCTTGGGACTAGCCAGCCCGAGCAGTACTTC.

The rearrangement links TRBV28 to TRBJ2-7; D is undetermined. Germline V gene sequence: CDR1 MDHEN, CDR2 SYDVKM. Between the trimmed V and J ends, which lost 2 bases and 3 bases, there was a span of 11 bases. The CDR3 length is 14 residues. The CDR3 DNA sequence: TGTGCCAGCAGTTTAGCCGGCCAGCGCTACGAGCAGTACTTC. It codes for CASSLAGQRYEQYF.

This clone appeared a single time. This rearrangement joins TRBV6-4 to TRBJ2-7, with a tentative D call TRBD1 (5 bases). CDR3 length equals 13 residues. CDR1 MRHNA and CDR2 SNTAGT come from the germline V gene. Between the trimmed V and J ends, which lost 10 bases and 2 bases, there was a span of 15 bases. The CDR3 DNA is TGTGCCAACAGGTCCCCCCACCCCTACGAGCAGTACTTC. It is translated as CANRSPHPYEQYF.

The chain carries TRBV29-1 and TRBJ1-2; TRBD1 matches at 9 bases. Germline-derived CDR1 and CDR2 are SQVTM and ANQGSEA. Trimming removed 8 bases from V and 0 bases from J; junction bases left unmatched: 4. The CDR3 has 13 residues. The CDR3 protein is CSFRQGANYGYTF. Here the CDR3 DNA reads TGCAGCTTCCGACAGGGGGCTAACTATGGCTACACCTTC.